This T cell receptor (beta chain) was obtained from a study of shared T cell receptors in the human thymus. V was clipped by 1 base and J by 5 bases, with 20 bases between them. CDR1 is WSHSY and CDR2 is SAAADI in the germline V gene. This CDR3 spans 17 amino acids. The method was immunoSEQ multiplex PCR; TCRdb's version includes in-frame clones alone and lacks a portion of them. The sample shows about 660,000 clones, approximately 87% of them seen only once. This sample also appeared in a second study, on human thymus T cells. That investigation notes: Corrective surgery for congenital heart defects was being performed on the healthy Finnish infants who served as donors. Thymus pieces cut out during corrective heart surgery were the tissue that was used. Unrelated individuals were reported by related research to share highly overlapping thymic repertoires.

The sample was thymocytes. The receptor was isolated from a boy less than two years old with a congenital heart defect. The rearrangement links TRBV10-2 to TRBJ2-5, with a possible D match to TRBD2 (6 bases). DNA for the CDR3: TGCGCCAGCAGTGAGTGGAGGGCCGAGAGTGAGGAGGAGACCCAGTACTTC. This codes for CASSEWRAESEEETQYF.